The source of this T cell receptor (beta chain) is a study of T cell responses to AZD1222 COVID-19 vaccine. General study findings and limits: Breadth and depth of Spike-specific TCRs rose after two AZD1222 doses. There were mostly white British donors and more females than males, and clonal diversity was possibly underestimated. Among AZD1222 vaccinees, only five or six were seropositive at baseline.

Generated by immunoSEQ multiplex PCR, the TCRdb table keeps only in-frame clones and is missing some. The sample shows around 130,000 clones, 85% to 90% of them seen only once. Comment on this clone: Its target is unknown.

This receptor was identified in an adult who received the AZD1222 COVID-19 vaccine. This material consisted of peripheral blood, taken 28 days after the second AZD1222 dose.

The CDR3 nucleotides are TGTGCCACCCGGGACTCGAGCTCGGGTACGCAGTATTTT. It is translated as CATRDSSSGTQYF. This chain links TRBV19 with TRBJ2-3; D is perhaps TRBD2 (6 bases). There are 13 residues in the CDR3. Looked up from germline, CDR1 is LNHDA and CDR2 is SQIVND (reference sequence). V lost 10 bases, J lost 8 bases, and 19 bases lay in between.